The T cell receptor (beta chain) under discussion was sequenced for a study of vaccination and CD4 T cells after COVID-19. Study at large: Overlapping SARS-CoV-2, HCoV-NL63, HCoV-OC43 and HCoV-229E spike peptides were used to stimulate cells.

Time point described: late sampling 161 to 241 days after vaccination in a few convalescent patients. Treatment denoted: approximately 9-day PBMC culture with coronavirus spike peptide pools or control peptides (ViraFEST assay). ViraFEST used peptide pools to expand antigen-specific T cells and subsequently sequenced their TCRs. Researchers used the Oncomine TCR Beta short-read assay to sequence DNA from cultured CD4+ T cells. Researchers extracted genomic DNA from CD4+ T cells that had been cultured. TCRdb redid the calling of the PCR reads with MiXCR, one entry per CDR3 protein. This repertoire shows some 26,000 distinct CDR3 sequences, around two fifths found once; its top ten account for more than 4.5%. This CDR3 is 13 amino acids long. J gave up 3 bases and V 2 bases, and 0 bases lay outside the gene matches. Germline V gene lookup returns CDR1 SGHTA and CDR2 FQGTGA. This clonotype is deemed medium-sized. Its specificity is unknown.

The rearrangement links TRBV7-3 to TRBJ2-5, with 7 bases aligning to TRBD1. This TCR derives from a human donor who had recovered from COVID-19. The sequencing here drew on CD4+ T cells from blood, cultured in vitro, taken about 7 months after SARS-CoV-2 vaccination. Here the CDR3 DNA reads TGTGCCAGCAGCTTACAGGGGGAAGAGACCCAGTACTTC. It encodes CASSLQGEETQYF.